The 6 T cell receptor beta chains below come from one sample, sequenced in a study of T cell responses to AZD1222 COVID-19 vaccine. Profiled with immunoSEQ multiplex PCR; TCRdb holds only in-frame clones, not every one. The sample shows about 120,000 clones, over 75% of them seen only once. The source material was peripheral blood, sampled on day 0 of AZD1222 vaccination. The receptors here all came from an adult in good health.

The V call is TRBV6-2 or TRBV6-3, the J call TRBJ2-2; TRBD2 agrees at 10 bases. The V segment lost 5 bases and the J segment 5 bases; nucleotides outside the gene matches: 5. Germline V gene lookup returns CDR1 MNHEY and CDR2 SVGEGT. The CDR3 is 15 residues long. The DNA for the CDR3 is TGTGCCAGCAGTCCGGGACTAGCGCGAACCGGGGAGCTGTTTTTT. It yields the protein CASSPGLARTGELFF.

The V and J genes are TRBV6-6 and TRBJ2-5; 10 nucleotides agree with TRBD2. Germline CDR1 reads MNHNY; CDR2 reads SVGAGI (reference sequence). The CDR3 totals 18 residues. V dropped 5 bases and J dropped 5; count of bases not matched to a gene: 17. The CDR3 DNA reads as TGTGCCAGCAGTCTCCTGCCGGGAGCGGGAGGGCCCGGGGAGACCCAGTACTTC. The encoded protein is CASSLLPGAGGPGETQYF.

The V and J genes are TRBV27 and TRBJ1-6; 9 bases match TRBD1. The trim removed 2 bases at V and 8 bases at J, leaving 13 bases unmatched. The CDR3 is made up of 18 amino acids. Germline CDR1 MNHEY, CDR2 SMNVEV (reference sequence). The CDR3 protein is CASSLRAAGQGLHSPLHF. CDR3 nucleotide sequence: TGTGCCAGCAGTTTACGCGCCGCGGGACAGGGCCTTCATTCACCCCTCCACTTT.

The chain joins TRBV12-3 or TRBV12-4 to TRBJ2-5; D call uncertain. There are 11 residues in the CDR3. V was clipped by 1 base and J by 5 bases, with 2 bases between them. The CDR3 is CASSLEETQYF. CDR3 coding DNA: TGTGCCAGCAGTTTAGAGGAGACCCAGTACTTC.

This clone has just one count. The chain is built from TRBV7-9 and TRBJ1-6, with TRBD1 identical over 7 bases. This CDR3 comprises 14 residues. J gave up 9 bases and V 4 bases, and 6 bases lay outside the gene matches. CDR1 SEHNR and CDR2 FQNEAQ come from the germline V gene (reference sequence). CDR3 bases: TGTGCCAGCAGCTATACAGGGGATTCTTCACCCCTCCACTTT. Translated, it gives CASSYTGDSSPLHF.

J is TRBJ1-1 and V is TRBV10-1; tentative D call: TRBD1 (5 bases). The CDR3 extends over 14 amino acids. V was trimmed by 7 bases and J by 2 bases, leaving 14 bases between them. Germline assignment: CDR1 WNHNN and CDR2 SYGVQD (reference sequence). CDR3 in DNA: TGCGCCAGCAAAGTTCAGGGACTCAACACTGAAGCTTTCTTT. Its protein product is CASKVQGLNTEAFF.